These T cell receptor beta chains were read from a single sample in a study of CD8 T cells in Susac syndrome. MiXCR was run by TCRdb on the immunoSEQ multiplex PCR reads, yielding one entry per CDR3 protein. The sample holds over 150,000 distinct CDR3 sequences, 85% to 95% seen once. Sequencing input: CD4+ T cells from PBMCs. These TCRs come from a human donor with multiple sclerosis. CDR3s include the opening cysteine and the closing phenylalanine or tryptophan. Fields, in order: V gene, J gene, clone size, D gene, CDR3 DNA, CDR3 protein. D genes are given only for firm matches. Size tells how often a clone was seen (once, few, many) or the class of an expanded clone, and some rows leave it out.

V gene: TRBV5-1; J gene: TRBJ1-2; clone size: -; D gene: TRBD1; CDR3 DNA: TGCGCCAGCAGCGCCCTCGGACAGGGCAACTATGGCTACACCTTC; CDR3 protein: CASSALGQGNYGYTF
V gene: TRBV7-2; J gene: TRBJ2-7; clone size: -; D gene: TRBD2; CDR3 DNA: TGTGCCAGCACTCGGGCTAGCGGGATGGGGGGTGAGCAGTACTTC; CDR3 protein: CASTRASGMGGEQYF
V gene: TRBV18; J gene: TRBJ1-1; clone size: -; D gene: -; CDR3 DNA: TGTGCCAGCTCACCATCCGGGTCAGACACTGAAGCTTTCTTT; CDR3 protein: CASSPSGSDTEAFF
V gene: TRBV20-1; J gene: TRBJ2-1; clone size: -; D gene: TRBD2; CDR3 DNA: TGCAAGGTTGGTGGCGGGAGGAATGAGCAGTTCTTC; CDR3 protein: CKVGGGRNEQFF
V gene: TRBV29-1; J gene: TRBJ1-4; clone size: few; D gene: -; CDR3 DNA: TGCAGCGTTGGCCGGACTGGAAATCAGGAAAAACTGTTTTTT; CDR3 protein: CSVGRTGNQEKLFF
V gene: TRBV7-7; J gene: TRBJ2-1; clone size: -; D gene: TRBD2; CDR3 DNA: TGTGCCAGCAGCTTATCTTCTAGCGGGTCCTACAATGAGCAGTTCTTC; CDR3 protein: CASSLSSSGSYNEQFF
V gene: TRBV12-3/TRBV12-4; J gene: TRBJ1-1; clone size: -; D gene: TRBD1; CDR3 DNA: TGTGCCAGCAGCCCCCGGGACAGGTCGAACACTGAAGCTTTCTTT; CDR3 protein: CASSPRDRSNTEAFF
V gene: TRBV7-3; J gene: TRBJ1-5; clone size: -; D gene: -; CDR3 DNA: TGTGCCAGCAGCCCAAATCGTAATCAGCCCCAGCATTTT; CDR3 protein: CASSPNRNQPQHF
V gene: TRBV10-3; J gene: TRBJ1-5; clone size: -; D gene: -; CDR3 DNA: TGTGCCATCAGAGGGGAGGGACAGCCCCAGCATTTT; CDR3 protein: CAIRGEGQPQHF
V gene: TRBV27; J gene: TRBJ2-5; clone size: once; D gene: -; CDR3 DNA: TGTGCCAGCAGTCCGCAGGGGACTGGGAAAGAGACCCAGTACTTC; CDR3 protein: CASSPQGTGKETQYF
V gene: TRBV19; J gene: TRBJ2-5; clone size: -; D gene: TRBD2; CDR3 DNA: TGTGCCAGTAGTATAAGCCTAGCGGAAGAGACCCAGTACTTC; CDR3 protein: CASSISLAEETQYF
V gene: TRBV7-8; J gene: TRBJ1-4; clone size: -; D gene: -; CDR3 DNA: TGTGCCAGCAGCTTAGGGGGAAAACTGTTTTTT; CDR3 protein: CASSLGGKLFF
V gene: TRBV6-6; J gene: TRBJ2-7; clone size: -; D gene: -; CDR3 DNA: TGTGCCAGCAGTTACTTAGGGGCCGCCTACGAGCAGTACTTC; CDR3 protein: CASSYLGAAYEQYF
V gene: TRBV5-1; J gene: TRBJ1-3; clone size: -; D gene: -; CDR3 DNA: TGCGCCAGCAGCTTGGGGACAGCCTCTGGAAACACCATATATTTT; CDR3 protein: CASSLGTASGNTIYF
V gene: TRBV4-2; J gene: TRBJ1-4; clone size: -; D gene: TRBD1; CDR3 DNA: TGTGCCAGCAGCCATCGGACAGGGATAAATGAAAAACTGTTTTTT; CDR3 protein: CASSHRTGINEKLFF
V gene: TRBV27; J gene: TRBJ2-7; clone size: -; D gene: -; CDR3 DNA: TGTGCCAGCAGGAGAGTAGGGGCCCACGAGCAGTACTTC; CDR3 protein: CASRRVGAHEQYF
V gene: TRBV6-5; J gene: TRBJ1-6; clone size: -; D gene: -; CDR3 DNA: TGTGCCAGCAGTTACTCGCTCCAGGGTGGTTCACCCCTCCACTTT; CDR3 protein: CASSYSLQGGSPLHF
V gene: TRBV3-1; J gene: TRBJ2-5; clone size: -; D gene: -; CDR3 DNA: TGTGCCAGCAGCCAATCCGGCCAAGAGACCCAGTACTTC; CDR3 protein: CASSQSGQETQYF
V gene: TRBV12-3/TRBV12-4; J gene: TRBJ2-1; clone size: -; D gene: -; CDR3 DNA: TGTGCCAGCAGTGGGGACCAGACAAGACAGTTCTTC; CDR3 protein: CASSGDQTRQFF
V gene: TRBV5-1; J gene: TRBJ2-5; clone size: few; D gene: -; CDR3 DNA: TGCGCCAGCAGCCCCCGTCTCACTGAGACCCAGTACTTC; CDR3 protein: CASSPRLTETQYF
V gene: TRBV7-2; J gene: TRBJ2-7; clone size: -; D gene: -; CDR3 DNA: TGTGCCAGCAGCTTAGGAGTGAAGGAGCAGTACTTC; CDR3 protein: CASSLGVKEQYF
V gene: TRBV11-2; J gene: TRBJ1-6; clone size: -; D gene: -; CDR3 DNA: TGTGCCAGCAGTTCAACTAGGGAAGCCGGGGGAAATTCACCCCTCCACTTT; CDR3 protein: CASSSTREAGGNSPLHF
V gene: TRBV7-9; J gene: TRBJ2-7; clone size: once; D gene: TRBD1; CDR3 DNA: TGTGCCAGCAGCCCAGAACAGGGGCTCGTCTACGAGCAGTACTTC; CDR3 protein: CASSPEQGLVYEQYF
V gene: TRBV27; J gene: TRBJ1-1; clone size: -; D gene: -; CDR3 DNA: TGTGCCAGCAGTTTCGACAGACTGAACACTGAAGCTTTCTTT; CDR3 protein: CASSFDRLNTEAFF
V gene: TRBV24-1; J gene: TRBJ1-2; clone size: -; D gene: -; CDR3 DNA: TGTGCCACCAGTGACCACCCAGGCGATGGCTACACCTTC; CDR3 protein: CATSDHPGDGYTF
V gene: TRBV15; J gene: TRBJ1-2; clone size: once; D gene: -; CDR3 DNA: TGTGCCACCAGCAGAGGGGTGTCGGGGGCGCACTATGGCTACACCTTC; CDR3 protein: CATSRGVSGAHYGYTF
V gene: TRBV12-3/TRBV12-4; J gene: TRBJ1-1; clone size: -; D gene: -; CDR3 DNA: TGTGCCAGCAGTTTCCCGCCTGACACTGAAGCTTTCTTT; CDR3 protein: CASSFPPDTEAFF
V gene: TRBV19; J gene: TRBJ1-2; clone size: -; D gene: -; CDR3 DNA: TGTGCCAGTAGTATAAGGCGAAATCGCTATGGCTACACCTTC; CDR3 protein: CASSIRRNRYGYTF
V gene: TRBV20-1; J gene: TRBJ1-6; clone size: -; D gene: TRBD1; CDR3 DNA: TGCAGTGTCAAACAAGCAGGGGGAGGGTCACCCCTCCACTTT; CDR3 protein: CSVKQAGGGSPLHF
V gene: TRBV28; J gene: TRBJ2-1; clone size: -; D gene: -; CDR3 DNA: TGTGCCAGCAGCCTCCCCCATGAGCAGTTCTTC; CDR3 protein: CASSLPHEQFF
V gene: TRBV20-1; J gene: TRBJ2-2; clone size: -; D gene: -; CDR3 DNA: TGCAGTGCTAGAGATACGGGGGATCCTTACACCGGGGAGCTGTTTTTT; CDR3 protein: CSARDTGDPYTGELFF
V gene: TRBV7-2; J gene: TRBJ1-1; clone size: -; D gene: -; CDR3 DNA: TGTGCCAGCAGCCGAACGGGGGGGCAGAACACTGAAGCTTTCTTT; CDR3 protein: CASSRTGGQNTEAFF
V gene: TRBV14; J gene: TRBJ2-5; clone size: -; D gene: TRBD2; CDR3 DNA: TGTGCCAGCAGCCAAACTAGCGGGGGTGCCTGGGAGACCCAGTACTTC; CDR3 protein: CASSQTSGGAWETQYF
V gene: TRBV5-4; J gene: TRBJ1-3; clone size: -; D gene: -; CDR3 DNA: TGTGCCAGCAGCTTTACAGGCCGCTCTGGAAACACCATATATTTT; CDR3 protein: CASSFTGRSGNTIYF
V gene: TRBV12-3/TRBV12-4; J gene: TRBJ1-1; clone size: -; D gene: -; CDR3 DNA: TGTGCCAGCAGTTTAGTTTCCGTGAACACTGAAGCTTTCTTT; CDR3 protein: CASSLVSVNTEAFF
V gene: TRBV20-1; J gene: TRBJ2-3; clone size: -; D gene: -; CDR3 DNA: TGCAGTGCTAGATCAGAGGCGGGCGGACCAGATACGCAGTATTTT; CDR3 protein: CSARSEAGGPDTQYF
V gene: TRBV27; J gene: TRBJ2-1; clone size: -; D gene: -; CDR3 DNA: TGTGCCAGCAGTCTTATCAGGCGTAGATCCTACAATGAGCAGTTCTTC; CDR3 protein: CASSLIRRRSYNEQFF
V gene: TRBV6-5; J gene: TRBJ2-7; clone size: -; D gene: -; CDR3 DNA: TGTGCCAGCAGTTACTCCGTCGGAGGGGTAGGCGAGCAGTACTTC; CDR3 protein: CASSYSVGGVGEQYF
V gene: TRBV5-6; J gene: TRBJ1-2; clone size: -; D gene: -; CDR3 DNA: TGTGCCAGCAGCTACGGGGTTGGCTACACCTTC; CDR3 protein: CASSYGVGYTF
V gene: TRBV15; J gene: TRBJ1-1; clone size: -; D gene: -; CDR3 DNA: TGTGCCACCAGCAGAGGAGGAGGGACCACTGAAGCTTTCTTT; CDR3 protein: CATSRGGGTTEAFF
V gene: TRBV2; J gene: TRBJ1-5; clone size: -; D gene: -; CDR3 DNA: TGTGCCAGCACGTCAATATATAGCAATCAGCCCCAGCATTTT; CDR3 protein: CASTSIYSNQPQHF
V gene: TRBV28; J gene: TRBJ2-4; clone size: -; D gene: -; CDR3 DNA: TGTGCCAGCAGTTCCCCAGACGCGGACATTCAGTACTTC; CDR3 protein: CASSSPDADIQYF
V gene: TRBV18; J gene: TRBJ2-1; clone size: -; D gene: TRBD2; CDR3 DNA: TGTGCCAGCTCACCTCTAGCGGGGGACAATGAGCAGTTCTTC; CDR3 protein: CASSPLAGDNEQFF
V gene: TRBV30; J gene: TRBJ2-2; clone size: -; D gene: -; CDR3 DNA: TGTGCCTGGAGCTCCCAGGGTACCACCGGGGAGCTGTTTTTT; CDR3 protein: CAWSSQGTTGELFF
V gene: TRBV7-8; J gene: TRBJ1-2; clone size: -; D gene: -; CDR3 DNA: TGTGCCAGCAGCTTAGGAAGGGGCGAGGGAGGCTACACCTTC; CDR3 protein: CASSLGRGEGGYTF
V gene: TRBV27; J gene: TRBJ2-5; clone size: -; D gene: -; CDR3 DNA: TGTGCCAGCAGCCCCTACAGGGACCTACAAGAGACCCAGTACTTC; CDR3 protein: CASSPYRDLQETQYF